This is a list of T cell receptor beta chains from one sample in a study of blood T cell repertoires in COVID-19. Only in-frame clones appear in the TCRdb table, and some are missing; sequencing was by immunoSEQ multiplex PCR. There are fewer than 40,000 clones in the sample; around 90% occur only once, and 13% to 15% lies in the top ten. Input material: peripheral blood. These TCRs come from a man aged 60-69 years with active COVID-19. Each CDR3 is given with its conserved first and last residue. The D gene is left open where the match is weak. Some rows have no size entry. The others give once, few or many, or a class for an expanded clone.

clone_size,d_call,v_call,j_call,cdr3_aa,cdr3_nt
-,-,TRBV3-1/TRBV3-2,TRBJ1-3,CASSQVLRYSSGNTIYF,TGTGCCAGCAGCCAAGTTTTGCGTTATAGCTCTGGAAACACCATATATTTT
-,-,TRBV18,TRBJ1-1,CASSPGSLVGAGAEAFF,TGTGCCAGCTCACCCGGCTCCCTGGTAGGGGCTGGCGCTGAAGCTTTCTTT
once,-,TRBV28,TRBJ1-5,CASSLFGQPQHF,TGTGCCAGCAGTTTATTTGGCCAGCCCCAGCATTTT
-,TRBD2,TRBV28,TRBJ2-2,CASSPLGREGSGELFF,TGTGCCAGCAGTCCCCTGGGGCGGGAGGGATCCGGGGAGCTGTTTTTT
-,-,TRBV27,TRBJ1-3,CASSLSRLGNTIYF,TGTGCCAGCAGTTTATCGAGACTTGGAAACACCATATATTTT
once,TRBD2,TRBV5-1,TRBJ2-3,CASSLPTSGTDTQYF,TGCGCCAGCAGCTTACCCACTAGCGGAACAGATACGCAGTATTTT
-,TRBD2,TRBV19,TRBJ2-1,CASSTWSSGRAREQFF,TGTGCCAGTAGTACCTGGAGTAGCGGGAGGGCTCGTGAGCAGTTCTTC
-,TRBD2,TRBV18,TRBJ2-3,CASSPRTSGSTDTQYF,TGTGCCAGCTCACCTCGGACTAGCGGGAGCACAGATACGCAGTATTTT
-,-,TRBV5-1,TRBJ1-3,CASSATGGVSGNTIYF,TGCGCCAGCAGCGCTACCGGAGGTGTCTCTGGAAACACCATATATTTT
-,TRBD2,TRBV6-4,TRBJ2-1,CASSASSGSRINNEQFF,TGTGCCAGCAGTGCGTCTAGCGGGTCCCGGATTAACAATGAGCAGTTCTTC
few,-,TRBV28,TRBJ1-5,CASSKRQTSNQPQHF,TGTGCCAGCAGTAAGAGACAGACTAGCAATCAGCCCCAGCATTTT
few,TRBD1,TRBV7-2,TRBJ1-5,CASSLARVETGNSNQPQHF,TGTGCCAGCAGCTTAGCTCGGGTTGAGACAGGGAATAGCAATCAGCCCCAGCATTTT
-,TRBD1,TRBV30,TRBJ1-2,CAWSPTGGSGYTF,TGTGCCTGGAGTCCTACAGGGGGTTCGGGCTACACCTTC